These 25 T cell receptor beta chains were sequenced from one sample in a study of cytomegalovirus exposure and HLA in healthy donors. The PCR made use of 60 Vbeta and 13 Jbeta primers. This table comes from immunoSEQ multiplex PCR, and its TCRdb copy is limited to in-frame clones, with some not included. There are around 140,000 clones in the sample; approximately 90% occur only once, and 4% to 6.5% lies in the top ten. Material for sequencing was PBMCs. The receptors shown here come from a woman aged 25 to 39 in good health and CMV-seronegative.

V gene TRBV9 combines with J gene TRBJ2-3, with D possibly TRBD2 on 7 matching bases. The CDR3 runs to 16 residues. CDR1 is SGDLS and CDR2 is YYNGEE in the germline V gene. V lost 0 bases to trimming and J lost 0 bases, with 11 bases between them. The CDR3, as DNA: TGTGCCAGCAGCGTAGAAGGGGGGGGCAGCACAGATACGCAGTATTTT. Translation gives CASSVEGGGSTDTQYF.

The chain employs TRBV9 and TRBJ2-3; 7 nucleotides match TRBD2. V was pared by 3 bases and J by 2 bases, with 6 bases of the junction left unmatched. CDR3 size: 15 residues. Germline CDR1 reads SGDLS; CDR2 reads YYNGEE. The CDR3 here is CASSGGTIHTDTQYF. In nucleotides, the CDR3 is TGTGCCAGCAGCGGAGGGACTATCCACACAGATACGCAGTATTTT. Combining the CDR3 with reference TRBV9 and TRBJ2-3 gives the whole variable domain DSGVTQTPKHLITATGQRVTLRCSPRSGDLSVYWYQQSLDQGLQFLIQYYNGEERAKGNILERFSAQQFPDLHSELNLSSLELGDSALYFCASSGGTIHTDTQYFGPGTRLTVL.

The chain carries TRBV7-9 and TRBJ2-7; 7 bases line up with TRBD1. This CDR3 has 16 residues. V was clipped by 5 bases and J by 0 bases; unmatched bases: 10. The germline V gene has CDR1 SEHNR and CDR2 FQNEAQ (reference sequence). The CDR3 DNA reads TGTGCCAGCAGCCGCCAAGACAGGGCGCTCTCCTACGAGCAGTACTTC. Protein: CASSRQDRALSYEQYF.

This clone was counted only a few times. V usage is TRBV18 and J usage is TRBJ1-1; D is unclear. V was trimmed by 2 bases and J by 4 bases, leaving 8 bases between them. Germline CDR1 KGHSH, CDR2 LQKENI. The CDR3 loop spans 13 amino acids. In DNA form, the CDR3 reads TGTGCCAGCTCACCAATGGAGAGCACTGAAGCTTTCTTT. It yields the protein CASSPMESTEAFF. The entire variable domain, with the rest obtained from reference TRBV18 and TRBJ1-1, is as follows: NAGVMQNPRHLVRRRGQEARLRCSPMKGHSHVYWYRQLPEEGLKFMVYLQKENIIDESGMPKERFSAEFPKEGPSILRIQQVVRGDSAAYFCASSPMESTEAFFGQGTRLTVV.

This chain connects TRBV5-8 to TRBJ2-5; 10 bases agree with TRBD2. CDR1 and CDR2 from the germline V gene are SGHTS and YDEGEE. The J segment lost 4 bases and the V segment lost 4 bases, leaving 7 bases of the junction unmatched. The CDR3 sequence is 15 residues long. CDR3 sequence reads: CASSPGSGGGETQYF. The CDR3 DNA reads TGTGCCAGCAGCCCCGGGAGCGGGGGGGGAGAGACCCAGTACTTC.

With respect to this clone: One end of the junction is discordant with germline, which a read error may explain. The V call is TRBV7-9, the J call TRBJ1-1; D is uncertain. The germline gives CDR1 SEHNR, CDR2 FQNEAQ (reference sequence). This CDR3 spans 12 amino acids. CDR3 nucleotide sequence: TGTTCCAGCAGCTCCGGTGACACTGAAGCTTTCTTT. Its translation is CSSSSGDTEAFF.

This clone has just one count. The V call is TRBV30, the J call TRBJ2-3; 9 bases agree with TRBD1. The CDR3 is made up of 13 amino acids. Germline values: CDR1 GTSNPN, CDR2 SVGIG (reference sequence). J was trimmed by 3 bases and V by 8 bases; bases with no gene match: 6. CDR3 amino acids: CAVTGTGTDTQYF. DNA of the CDR3: TGTGCCGTAACCGGGACAGGGACAGATACGCAGTATTTT. Together with reference TRBV30 and TRBJ2-3, the CDR3 gives the full variable domain: SQTIHQWPATLVQPVGSPLSLECTVEGTSNPNLYWYRQAAGRGLQLLFYSVGIGQISSEVPQNLSASRPQDRQFILSSKKLLLSDSGFYLCAVTGTGTDTQYFGPGTRLTVL.

V is TRBV2 and J is TRBJ2-5, with 8 bases matching TRBD2. V dropped 11 bases and J dropped 5; count of bases not matched to a gene: 13. The CDR3 runs to 14 residues. In germline, CDR1 is SNHLY, CDR2 FYNNEI. The CDR3 reads CAVLAGGQVETQYF. The CDR3 region has the DNA TGTGCCGTCCTCGCGGGGGGCCAGGTGGAGACCCAGTACTTC. The whole variable domain, filled in from reference TRBV2 and TRBJ2-5, reads EPEVTQTPSHQVTQMGQEVILRCVPISNHLYFYWYRQILGQKVEFLVSFYNNEISEKSEIFDDQFSVERPDGSNFTLKIRSTKLEDSAMYFCAVLAGGQVETQYFGPGTRLLVL.

CDR3 bases: TGTGCCAGCAGGTACAGGGGGCCGGTAGAGACCCAGTACTTC. It translates to CASRYRGPVETQYF. This rearrangement joins TRBV6-6 to TRBJ2-5; 9 bases are shared with TRBD1. Germline V gene sequence: CDR1 MNHNY, CDR2 SVGAGI (reference sequence). The CDR3 totals 14 residues. The trim removed 6 bases at V and 4 bases at J, leaving 6 bases unmatched.

The J gene is TRBJ2-5, the V gene TRBV7-9; tentatively, D is TRBD2 (5 bases). Per the germline V gene, CDR1 is SEHNR and CDR2 is FQNEAQ (reference sequence). The CDR3 has 12 amino acids. Trimming pared 8 bases from V and 4 bases from J, leaving 11 bases between. In DNA form, the CDR3 reads TGTGCCAGCGGTCCTGCGGGAGAGACCCAGTACTTC. It translates to CASGPAGETQYF.

J is TRBJ2-1 and V is TRBV18, with 7 nucleotides matching TRBD2. Trimming cost V 0 bases and J 4 bases; bases outside gene matches: 6. The CDR3 spans 16 residues. CDR1 is KGHSH and CDR2 is LQKENI in the germline V gene. The chain's CDR3 is CASSPPGRGRYNEQFF. CDR3 DNA: TGTGCCAGCTCACCACCGGGGCGGGGGAGATACAATGAGCAGTTCTTC.

This chain's CDR3 is CASSVNSNQPQHF. CDR3 bases: TGTGCCAGTTCAGTTAATAGCAATCAGCCCCAGCATTTT. This chain connects TRBV19 to TRBJ1-5; no clear D. The CDR3 sequence is 13 residues long. Trimming cost V 8 bases and J 0 bases, with 8 bases left between them. CDR1 and CDR2 (germline): LNHDA, SQIVND (reference sequence).

The chain is built from TRBV4-1 and TRBJ2-1; D is unclear. V was shortened by 1 base and J by 3 bases, with 10 bases between the two germline ends. This CDR3 has 15 residues. Germline V gene sequence: CDR1 MGHRA, CDR2 YSYEKL. CDR3 coding DNA: TGCGCCAGCAGCCAAGCTCCATACTTCTACAATGAGCAGTTCTTC. It encodes CASSQAPYFYNEQFF.

This clone was observed a few times. V gene TRBV28 combines with J gene TRBJ1-6; D is perhaps TRBD1 (5 bases). The V gene's germline CDR1 is MDHEN and CDR2 SYDVKM. The CDR3 loop spans 15 amino acids. V lost 7 bases to trimming and J lost 3 bases, with 13 bases between them. CDR3: CASTHGGNYNSPLHF. The CDR3 DNA sequence: TGTGCCAGCACACATGGGGGGAACTATAATTCACCCCTCCACTTT.

This clone was recorded once. V is TRBV4-1 and J is TRBJ2-3, with a tentative D call TRBD2 (5 bases). Germline V lookup: CDR1 MGHRA, CDR2 YSYEKL. The CDR3 covers 16 residues. V was pared by 0 bases and J by 4 bases, with 14 bases between. For the CDR3, the DNA is TGCGCCAGCAGCCAAGATCGTTACATGAGGGCAGATACGCAGTATTTT. As protein: CASSQDRYMRADTQYF.

The chain is built from TRBV5-1 and TRBJ1-2; 7 bases are shared with TRBD1. The CDR3 is 16 residues long. Germline-derived CDR1 and CDR2 are SGHRS and YFSETQ. Unmatched junction bases numbered 7, after V lost 0 bases and J lost 2 bases. DNA for the CDR3: TGCGCCAGCAGCTTGGGAGAGGGGGCACCGAACTATGGCTACACCTTC. As protein: CASSLGEGAPNYGYTF.

The CDR3 spells CAWSLSLNTIYF. DNA for the CDR3: TGTGCCTGGAGTTTGTCATTAAACACCATATATTTT. The J gene is TRBJ1-3, the V gene TRBV30, with D unresolved. The CDR3 consists of 12 residues. V gave up 2 bases and J gave up 6 bases, with 8 bases separating them. Looked up from germline, CDR1 is GTSNPN and CDR2 is SVGIG (reference sequence).

V and J are TRBV5-4 and TRBJ1-2, with 9 bases identical to TRBD1. With 3 bases clipped from V and 7 bases from J, the junction kept 10 bases outside the gene matches. The CDR3 covers 15 residues. Per germline, CDR1 SGHNT and CDR2 YYREEE (reference sequence). DNA for the CDR3: TGTGCCAGCAGCTATCCGGGACAGGGTGTTTCTGGCTACACCTTC. The encoded protein is CASSYPGQGVSGYTF.

The rearrangement links TRBV7-2 to TRBJ2-7, with D perhaps TRBD1 (5 bases). Germline CDR1 and CDR2: SGHTA and FQGNSA. Trimming removed 3 bases at V and 2 bases at J, with 8 bases between. There are 13 residues in the CDR3. This CDR3 is CASSLVRAYEQYF. CDR3 DNA sequence: TGTGCCAGCAGCTTGGTCAGGGCCTACGAGCAGTACTTC.

V usage is TRBV11-2 and J usage is TRBJ2-1; 7 bases match TRBD2. Unmatched junction bases numbered 3, after V lost 1 base and J lost 0 bases. Germline assignment: CDR1 SGHAT and CDR2 FQNNGV. The CDR3 length is 16 residues. This CDR3 is CASSLVRGTSYNEQFF. The CDR3 nucleotides are TGTGCCAGCAGCTTAGTGCGGGGGACCTCCTACAATGAGCAGTTCTTC. The full variable domain, in which reference TRBV11-2 and TRBJ2-1 provide the parts outside the CDR3, is EAGVAQSPRYKIIEKRQSVAFWCNPISGHATLYWYQQILGQGPKLLIQFQNNGVVDDSQLPKDRFSAERLKGVDSTLKIQPAKLEDSAVYLCASSLVRGTSYNEQFFGPGTRLTVL.

The chain couples TRBV5-5 to TRBJ2-7, with 7 bases identical to TRBD1. V trimming: 4 bases; J trimming: 12 bases; junction bases outside the gene matches: 10. The CDR3 sequence is 12 residues long. The germline gives CDR1 SGHKS, CDR2 YYEKEE (reference sequence). Written as DNA, the CDR3 is TGTGCCAGCAGCCGAGACAGGGTTGTTCCGTACTTC. Translation: CASSRDRVVPYF. Based on the CDR3 plus reference TRBV5-5 and TRBJ2-7, the full variable domain is DAGVTQSPTHLIKTRGQQVTLRCSPISGHKSVSWYQQVLGQGPQFIFQYYEKEERGRGNFPDRFSARQFPNYSSELNVNALLLGDSALYLCASSRDRVVPYFGPGTRLTVT.

The CDR3 sequence is CASSPSQGWKANYGYTF. The CDR3 region has the DNA TGTGCCAGCAGTCCGAGTCAGGGTTGGAAAGCTAACTATGGCTACACCTTC. The chain joins TRBV27 to TRBJ1-2, with D possibly being TRBD1 (5 bases). The germline gives CDR1 MNHEY, CDR2 SMNVEV (reference sequence). CDR3 length equals 17 residues. V lost 5 bases and J lost 0, with 19 bases in between.

A few counts support this clone. J is TRBJ2-5 and V is TRBV6-5; possibly TRBD2 for D (6 bases). Trimming removed 5 bases at V and 9 bases at J, with 16 bases between. The CDR3 runs 13 residues. In germline, CDR1 is MNHEY, CDR2 SVGAGI. CDR3 region: CASSDGASGPQYF. The CDR3 coding sequence is TGTGCCAGCAGTGACGGGGCCAGCGGGCCCCAGTACTTC.

CDR3 region: CASSLSRGGTGELFF. The CDR3 coding sequence is TGTGCCAGCAGTTTAAGTAGGGGTGGCACCGGGGAGCTGTTTTTT. The V and J genes are TRBV28 and TRBJ2-2; D might be TRBD1 (5 bases). The CDR3 totals 15 residues. Trimming took off 2 bases at V and 4 bases at J, with 11 bases between the two ends. Per germline, CDR1 MDHEN and CDR2 SYDVKM.

The chain joins TRBV4-2 to TRBJ2-5; no firm D call. V was pared by 1 base and J by 2 bases, with 8 bases between. Looked up from germline, CDR1 is LGHNA and CDR2 is YNFKEQ. The length of the CDR3 is 14 residues. Here the CDR3 DNA reads TGTGCCAGCAGCCAAGGCGAGTGGCAAGAGACCCAGTACTTC. It codes for CASSQGEWQETQYF.